This TCR beta chain was observed in a study of blood T cell dynamics during melanoma immunotherapy. Across the study: Metastatic melanoma patients received first-line pembrolizumab or nivolumab plus ipilimumab.

Germline V gene lookup returns CDR1 LNHDA and CDR2 SQIVND (reference sequence). Deletions cut 7 bases from V and 8 bases from J, with 20 bases between. The CDR3 contains 14 residues. Each bulk PBMC sample had approximately 0.35 ug DNA loaded. Sequenced by immunoSEQ multiplex PCR; TCRdb stores in-frame clones only, minus some. The table records about 28,000 clones, over 80% of them present only once. Time point reported: week 3, after first cycle of checkpoint inhibitor. Samples come from before therapy and from week 3 after the first blockade cycle. The origin of this receptor is a human donor with melanoma. The chain links TRBV19 to TRBJ1-1; possibly TRBD1 for D (6 bases). Specimen: blood, collected from a patient treated with checkpoint blockade. The CDR3 DNA follows: TGTGCCAGTATCCGGACAGCCGCCCCGACCGAAGCTTTCTTT. It translates to CASIRTAAPTEAFF.